The 24 T cell receptor beta chains presented below share a single source sample, sequenced in a study of blood T cell repertoires in COVID-19. Profiling relied on immunoSEQ multiplex PCR, and the TCRdb table lists in-frame clones only, not all of them. Here the sample spans about 74,000 clones, under 95% being singletons. Sample: peripheral blood. Source of these receptors: a human donor in a cohort sampled during active COVID-19.

The chain couples TRBV20-1 to TRBJ2-5; maybe TRBD1 (5 bases). Germline CDR1 is DFQATT and CDR2 is SNEGSKA (reference sequence). The V and J ends lost 2 bases and 5 bases respectively, with 6 bases between them. This CDR3 contains 11 residues. In nucleotides, the CDR3 is TGCAGTGCTAGAAAGGGGGAGACCCAGTACTTC. Residues: CSARKGETQYF.

The rearrangement joins TRBV19 to TRBJ2-7, with D perhaps matching TRBD1 (6 bases). V dropped 3 bases and J dropped 3 bases, with 9 bases sitting between them. The CDR3 loop spans 13 amino acids. Per the germline V gene, CDR1 is LNHDA and CDR2 is SQIVND (reference sequence). The DNA of the CDR3 is TGTGCCAGTAGTATGGGGGCGCTCTACGAGCAGTACTTC. Amino acid sequence: CASSMGALYEQYF.

This chain links TRBV5-5 with TRBJ2-1; TRBD2 matches 8 bases. The J segment lost 6 bases and the V segment lost 3 bases, leaving 11 bases of the junction unmatched. The CDR3 loop spans 16 amino acids. The germline V gene encodes CDR1 SGHKS and CDR2 YYEKEE (reference sequence). The CDR3, as DNA: TGTGCCAGCAGCTGGGGAGGCGGGAGGATTATCAATGAGCAGTTCTTC. As protein: CASSWGGGRIINEQFF.

V gene TRBV4-3 combines with J gene TRBJ2-2, with TRBD2 as a possible D gene (7 bases). The germline V and J ends were trimmed by 4 bases and 6 bases, with 9 bases remaining between them. The CDR3 is 13 amino acids. Germline assignment: CDR1 LGHNA and CDR2 YSLEER. The CDR3 protein is CASSRGGPGELFF. The CDR3 region has the DNA TGCGCCAGCAGCCGGGGGGGCCCCGGGGAGCTGTTTTTT.

The V and J genes are TRBV9 and TRBJ2-5; 7 nucleotides match TRBD1. V lost 3 bases to trimming and J lost 0 bases; unmatched junction nucleotides: 5. This CDR3 has 15 residues. CDR1 is SGDLS and CDR2 is YYNGEE in the germline V gene. CDR3 loop: CASSAQGRDQETQYF. CDR3 in DNA: TGTGCCAGCAGCGCACAGGGGCGCGACCAAGAGACCCAGTACTTC.

In its sample, this clone was seen once. The chain joins TRBV11-2 to TRBJ2-1, with 12 bases aligning to TRBD2. The CDR3 extends over 15 amino acids. The germline V gene has CDR1 SGHAT and CDR2 FQNNGV. Germline trimming cut 6 bases from V and 5 bases from J; bases unmatched to any gene: 5. CDR3 protein: CASSPLAGGHNEQFF. CDR3 DNA sequence: TGTGCCAGCAGTCCACTAGCGGGAGGACACAATGAGCAGTTCTTC.

The chain carries TRBV19 and TRBJ2-5; the match to TRBD1 covers 7 bases. This CDR3 contains 14 residues. Germline values: CDR1 LNHDA, CDR2 SQIVND (reference sequence). With V trimmed by 4 bases and J by 2 bases, 4 bases remained unmatched. CDR3 sequence (DNA): TGTGCCAGTAGTAACGGCAGGGGGCAAGAGACCCAGTACTTC. Translated, it gives CASSNGRGQETQYF.

The chain is built from TRBV2 and TRBJ2-7; possibly TRBD2 for D (5 bases). The germline gives CDR1 SNHLY, CDR2 FYNNEI. CDR3 size: 13 residues. Trimming shortened V by 8 bases and J by 0 bases, and 11 bases separated the two germline ends. CDR3 in DNA: TGTGCCAGCCGGAGGCCGAGCTCCTACGAGCAGTACTTC. It yields the protein CASRRPSSYEQYF.

The chain has TRBV27 and TRBJ2-7; TRBD1 might be the D (6 bases). The CDR3 runs to 16 residues. Germline CDR1 reads MNHEY; CDR2 reads SMNVEV (reference sequence). Trimming left V 5 bases short and J 4 bases short, with 21 bases between. The CDR3 loop is CASSTRLQGKRYEQYF. In DNA, the CDR3 is TGTGCCAGCAGTACCCGACTACAGGGAAAGAGATACGAGCAGTACTTC.

The chain is built from TRBV12-5 and TRBJ2-7; TRBD1 matches 12 bases. This CDR3 is built from 16 residues. The J segment lost 1 base and the V segment lost 5 bases, leaving 6 bases of the junction unmatched. Germline CDR1 and CDR2: LGHNT and FRNRAP. The CDR3 DNA follows: TGTGCTAGTGGTCCTGGGACAGGGGGCGCGTCCTACGAGCAGTACTTC. Residues: CASGPGTGGASYEQYF.

V gene TRBV3-1 (or the pseudogene TRBV3-2) combines with J gene TRBJ2-7; D is perhaps TRBD2 (5 bases). Per germline, CDR1 LGHDT and CDR2 YNNKEL (reference sequence). With 0 bases removed from V and 0 bases from J, the gap between germline ends came to 9 bases. This CDR3 contains 15 residues. The CDR3 region has the DNA TGTGCCAGCAGCCAAGATTTAGGGAGCTCCTACGAGCAGTACTTC. It specifies CASSQDLGSSYEQYF.

This clone was counted once. J is TRBJ1-2 and V is TRBV7-2, with 7 nucleotides matching TRBD1. The CDR3 runs 18 residues. From germline, CDR1 is SGHTA and CDR2 FQGNSA. The V gene end was trimmed by 2 bases and the J gene end by 5 bases; junction bases not matched to a gene: 17. CDR3 sequence reads: CASSLRGAATGEGYGYTF. CDR3 nucleotide sequence: TGTGCCAGCAGCTTAAGAGGGGCAGCAACAGGGGAAGGTTATGGCTACACCTTC.

For the CDR3, the DNA is TGTGCCAGTAGTCAGACAGGTATCTCACCCAATGAGCAGTTCTTC. Translated: CASSQTGISPNEQFF. The genes are TRBV19 and TRBJ2-1, with D tentatively TRBD1 (6 bases). Per germline, CDR1 LNHDA and CDR2 SQIVND (reference sequence). CDR3 length equals 15 residues. Deletions cut 5 bases from V and 6 bases from J, with 17 bases between.

This sequence joins TRBV6-2 or TRBV6-3 and TRBJ2-2; tentative D call: TRBD1 (5 bases). The CDR3 has 15 amino acids. CDR1 and CDR2 from the germline V gene are MNHEY and SVGEGT. V was pared by 4 bases and J by 1 base, with 10 bases between. CDR3 DNA: TGTGCCAGCAGTTCATACACAGGGAACACCGGGGAGCTGTTTTTT. It is translated as CASSSYTGNTGELFF.

There are a few counts of this clone. The J gene is TRBJ2-7, the V gene TRBV2; 10 bases match TRBD2. Germline V lookup: CDR1 SNHLY, CDR2 FYNNEI. V shed 6 bases and J 7 bases; nucleotides not matched to a gene: 12. This CDR3 has 15 residues. CDR3 coding DNA: TGTGCCAGCAGGGCAAGCGGGAGGGCCTCGGGGGAGCAGTACTTC. Its translation: CASRASGRASGEQYF.

J is TRBJ1-3 and V is TRBV24-1, with TRBD1 matching over 9 bases. Germline V lookup: CDR1 KGHDR, CDR2 SFDVKD. CDR3 length: 16 amino acids. V dropped 4 bases and J dropped 0; count of bases not matched to a gene: 3. This CDR3 reads CATSEGTGSSGNTIYF. CDR3 sequence (DNA): TGTGCCACCAGTGAGGGGACAGGGAGCTCTGGAAACACCATATATTTT.

This clone was counted a single time. This chain joins TRBV15 and TRBJ1-2; 7 nucleotides agree with TRBD1. Trimming cost V 0 bases and J 7 bases; bases outside gene matches: 5. The CDR3 length is 14 residues. The germline gives CDR1 LNHNV, CDR2 YYDKDF (reference sequence). CDR3 loop: CATSRDTGVGGYTF. The CDR3 DNA is TGTGCCACCAGCAGAGATACAGGGGTAGGTGGCTACACCTTC.

The rearrangement uses TRBV15 and TRBJ2-4; 9 nucleotides match TRBD1. CDR1 is LNHNV, CDR2 YYDKDF, per germline (reference sequence). This CDR3 is 16 amino acids long. V lost 5 bases and J lost 2; bases outside the gene matches: 7. CDR3 sequence reads: CATSAGTGIPKNIQYF. The CDR3 DNA reads TGTGCCACCAGCGCCGGGACAGGGATACCCAAAAACATTCAGTACTTC.

The J gene is TRBJ2-5, the V gene TRBV19, with D perhaps TRBD2 (6 bases). Germline CDR1 is LNHDA and CDR2 is SQIVND (reference sequence). This CDR3 has 15 amino acids. V lost 7 bases, J lost 3 bases, and 18 bases lay in between. CDR3 in amino acids: CASKARRGVEETQYF. The CDR3 DNA is TGTGCCAGTAAAGCAAGACGCGGGGTGGAAGAGACCCAGTACTTC.

The rearrangement links TRBV15 to TRBJ2-7; maybe TRBD2 (6 bases). Trimming pared 6 bases from V and 0 bases from J, leaving 12 bases between. The CDR3 sequence is 14 residues long. Germline V gives CDR1 LNHNV, CDR2 YYDKDF (reference sequence). In nucleotides, the CDR3 is TGTGCCACCAGTGTAATCGGGAGCTCCTACGAGCAGTACTTC. Its translation: CATSVIGSSYEQYF.

The CDR3 is CASIPKGWTGGMEETQYF. DNA for the CDR3: TGTGCCAGCATCCCGAAGGGGTGGACAGGGGGCATGGAAGAGACCCAGTACTTC. The chain couples TRBV6-2 or TRBV6-3 to TRBJ2-5; 11 bases match TRBD1. The CDR3 is made up of 18 amino acids. V trimming: 7 bases; J trimming: 3 bases; junction bases outside the gene matches: 16. Germline V gene lookup returns CDR1 MNHEY and CDR2 SVGEGT.

The V and J genes are TRBV9 and TRBJ1-1; maybe TRBD1 (6 bases). V lost 2 bases to trimming and J lost 3 bases, with 8 bases between them. Germline V CDR1 and CDR2: SGDLS, YYNGEE. CDR3 length: 13 residues. DNA of the CDR3: TGTGCCAGCAGCGTGGACAGTTACACTGAAGCTTTCTTT. Its translation is CASSVDSYTEAFF.

The chain links TRBV6-5 to TRBJ1-2; no firm D call. The CDR3 loop spans 15 amino acids. CDR1 and CDR2 (germline): MNHEY, SVGAGI. The V end was cut by 3 bases, the J end by 6 bases, with 17 bases between. CDR3 protein: CASSYPGSGFHGYTF. CDR3 in DNA: TGTGCCAGCAGTTATCCCGGTTCGGGGTTCCATGGCTACACCTTC.

The V call is TRBV10-2, the J call TRBJ2-1, with D possibly being TRBD1 (6 bases). CDR3 length: 13 residues. Deletions cut 8 bases from V and 7 bases from J, with 15 bases between. Per the germline V gene, CDR1 is WSHSY and CDR2 is SAAADI. CDR3 bases: TGCGCCAGCGGGTTAGGGACAATTAATGAGCAGTTCTTC. This translates into CASGLGTINEQFF.